The 21 T cell receptor beta chains reported below all come from one sample, sequenced in a study of CD8 T cells in ankylosing spondylitis. TCRdb passed the 5' RACE reads through MiXCR, listing each CDR3 protein once. The repertoire holds fewer than 250,000 distinct CDR3 sequences, with over 9.5% as singletons. The sample comprised blood, either unsorted or a sorted T cell fraction (not recorded which). The source is a male donor with ankylosing spondylitis or in good health (not recorded which).

This clonotype came up many times. The chain recombines TRBV24-1 with TRBJ2-1; 8 positions match TRBD1. Trimming removed 6 bases from V and 8 bases from J; junction bases left unmatched: 5. The CDR3 sequence is 13 residues long. Germline V gene data show CDR1 as KGHDR and CDR2 as SFDVKD. The CDR3 nucleotides are TGTGCCACCAGTTCAAACAGGGGGTATGAGCAGTTCTTC. Translation gives CATSSNRGYEQFF.

The chain uses TRBV28 and TRBJ2-1; TRBD2 aligns across 11 bases. Losses at the gene ends were 2 bases for V and 2 bases for J; bases not matched to a gene: 11. Looked up from germline, CDR1 is MDHEN and CDR2 is SYDVKM. The CDR3 contains 19 residues. CDR3 residues: CASSLQELAGVPPYNEQFF. As DNA, the CDR3 is TGTGCCAGCAGTTTACAGGAACTAGCGGGGGTCCCTCCCTACAATGAGCAGTTCTTC.

This rearrangement joins TRBV9 to TRBJ1-2; D is ambiguous. Per the germline V gene, CDR1 is SGDLS and CDR2 is YYNGEE. V dropped 0 bases and J dropped 3 bases, with 9 bases sitting between them. This CDR3 contains 14 residues. The CDR3 DNA is TGTGCCAGCAGCGTAGGTCCACGCGACTATGGCTACACCTTC. Residues: CASSVGPRDYGYTF.

This clonotype was seen many times. The chain is built from TRBV10-3 and TRBJ1-1; D is perhaps TRBD1 (6 bases). V was trimmed by 10 bases and J by 3 bases, leaving 18 bases between them. The CDR3 contains 14 residues. Germline-derived CDR1 and CDR2 are ENHRY and SYGVKD. This chain's CDR3 is CATSPGAGDTEAFF. The CDR3 DNA reads as TGTGCCACCTCCCCGGGGGCTGGGGACACTGAAGCTTTCTTT.

V is TRBV7-3 and J is TRBJ2-3; 7 bases agree with TRBD1. CDR1 and CDR2 from the germline V gene are SGHTA and FQGTGA. Germline trimming cut 1 base from V and 2 bases from J; bases unmatched to any gene: 3. The CDR3 is 15 amino acids. Here the CDR3 reads CASSLKQGYTDTQYF. CDR3 nucleotide sequence: TGTGCCAGCAGCTTAAAACAGGGGTACACAGATACGCAGTATTTT.

Only a few counts were recorded for this clonotype. This sequence joins TRBV20-1 and TRBJ2-2; 8 bases align to TRBD2. In germline, CDR1 is DFQATT, CDR2 SNEGSKA (reference sequence). This CDR3 contains 13 residues. With 6 bases clipped from V and 4 bases from J, the junction kept 4 bases outside the gene matches. The CDR3 DNA follows: TGCAGTGCCCCAACTAGCGGCACCGGGGAGCTGTTTTTT. Its translation is CSAPTSGTGELFF.

Worth noting for this clonotype: This clone may be a read error of a much larger clone one base away. The rearrangement joins TRBV20-1 to TRBJ1-2; TRBD1 matches at 7 bases. This CDR3 has 14 amino acids. Germline CDR1 DFQATT, CDR2 SNEGSKA (reference sequence). The DNA for the CDR3 is TGCAGTGCGCACACACCGGGACAGTCCTATGGCGACACCTTC. Translation: CSAHTPGQSYGDTF.

The table lists this clonotype with many counts. V and J are TRBV7-6 and TRBJ1-1; 8 bases are shared with TRBD1. The CDR3 has 15 residues. J gave up 1 base and V 5 bases, and 6 bases lay outside the gene matches. Germline V CDR1 and CDR2: SGHVS, FNYEAQ. DNA of the CDR3: TGTGCCAGCAGCCCCCAGGGGGCCCAGAACACTGAAGCTTTCTTT. This gives the protein CASSPQGAQNTEAFF.

This clonotype was detected ten times or more. This sequence joins TRBV5-1 and TRBJ1-1; D is unresolved. The CDR3 contains 15 residues. Germline values: CDR1 SGHRS, CDR2 YFSETQ. V lost 0 bases and J 4 bases, leaving 13 bases between the germline ends. The CDR3 DNA follows: TGCGCCAGCAGCTTGGGGGTTGGGGTGTCCACTGAAGCTTTCTTT. Translating gives CASSLGVGVSTEAFF. Full variable domain (rest looked up from reference TRBV5-1 and TRBJ1-1): KAGVTQTPRYLIKTRGQQVTLSCSPISGHRSVSWYQQTPGQGLQFLFEYFSETQRNKGNFPGRFSGRQFSNSRSEMNVSTLELGDSALYLCASSLGVGVSTEAFFGQGTRLTVV.

In this sample, this clonotype turned up many times. The chain carries TRBV2 and TRBJ2-2; 7 bases are a match to TRBD1. The germline CDR1 and CDR2 sequences are SNHLY and FYNNEI. Trimming removed 2 bases from V and 1 base from J; junction bases left unmatched: 4. CDR3 length: 16 amino acids. CDR3 loop: CASSEFRTGNTGELFF. DNA for the CDR3: TGTGCCAGCAGTGAATTCCGGACAGGGAACACCGGGGAGCTGTTTTTT.

This clonotype occurred many times. This rearrangement joins TRBV29-1 to TRBJ2-5; 7 nucleotides align to TRBD1. V lost 6 bases to trimming and J lost 1 base; unmatched junction nucleotides: 5. The CDR3 sequence is 13 residues long. CDR1 and CDR2 (germline): SQVTM, ANQGSEA. The CDR3 bases are TGCAGCGTCCACGGGACAGTCCAAGAGACCCAGTACTTC. It encodes CSVHGTVQETQYF.

This clonotype has just a few counts. This rearrangement joins TRBV7-2 to TRBJ2-1; the D gene is possibly TRBD2 (5 bases). The CDR3 contains 15 residues. V lost 3 bases to trimming and J lost 2 bases, with 11 bases between them. Germline CDR1 reads SGHTA; CDR2 reads FQGNSA. CDR3 sequence (DNA): TGTGCCAGCAGCTTGGGAGTCCTCCCCTACAATGAGCAGTTCTTC. Protein: CASSLGVLPYNEQFF.

This clonotype was seen a handful of times. The chain is built from TRBV3-1 and TRBJ2-5; TRBD1 might be the D (5 bases). V dropped 2 bases and J dropped 4 bases, with 14 bases sitting between them. The CDR3 is 15 amino acids. Germline CDR1 and CDR2: LGHDT and YNNKEL (reference sequence). The CDR3 reads CASSQMAGQGETQYF. In DNA form, the CDR3 reads TGTGCCAGCAGCCAAATGGCCGGCCAGGGAGAGACCCAGTACTTC.

This clonotype has ten or more counts. The rearrangement links TRBV2 to TRBJ2-1; D gene uncertain. CDR1 and CDR2 (germline): SNHLY, FYNNEI. The germline V and J ends were trimmed by 6 bases and 2 bases, with 8 bases remaining between them. CDR3 length equals 13 residues. CDR3 sequence: CASRIGTYNEQFF. The CDR3 nucleotides read TGTGCCAGCAGAATTGGAACCTACAATGAGCAGTTCTTC.

This clonotype was counted at least ten times. The chain employs TRBV5-1 and TRBJ2-5, with 7 positions matching TRBD1. Germline CDR1 is SGHRS and CDR2 is YFSETQ. This CDR3 spans 15 amino acids. Trimming at V came to 6 bases and at J to 0 bases, leaving 8 bases not matched to a gene. CDR3: CASTGDSMYQETQYF. The CDR3 coding sequence is TGCGCCAGCACCGGGGACAGTATGTACCAAGAGACCCAGTACTTC.

The V and J genes are TRBV3-1 and TRBJ1-5; no definite D call. V lost 3 bases and J lost 5, with 17 bases in between. The CDR3 has 16 amino acids. Germline lookup yields CDR1 LGHDT and CDR2 YNNKEL (reference sequence). Here the CDR3 reads CASSQGTGSGHQPQHF. Here the CDR3 DNA reads TGTGCCAGCAGCCAGGGAACCGGGAGCGGGCATCAGCCCCAGCATTTT.

This clonotype was recorded at least ten times. The V gene is TRBV5-1, the J gene TRBJ2-5; D remains unclear. CDR3 size: 14 residues. Germline V lookup: CDR1 SGHRS, CDR2 YFSETQ. V was clipped by 1 base and J by 3 bases, with 10 bases between them. This CDR3 reads CASSLSPPEETQYF. CDR3 DNA sequence: TGCGCCAGCAGCTTGTCCCCCCCCGAAGAGACCCAGTACTTC.

This clonotype was seen ten or more times. The chain recombines TRBV7-4 with TRBJ1-4; D possibly corresponds to TRBD1 (5 bases). V was cut by 4 bases and J by 4 bases, with 22 bases left in between. Germline loops: CDR1 SGHVT, CDR2 SQSDAQ. The CDR3 is made up of 18 amino acids. CDR3 region: CASSSSLHPLGGNEKLFF. The CDR3 nucleotides read TGTGCCAGCAGCTCTAGCCTACATCCACTCGGGGGTAATGAAAAACTGTTTTTT.

This clonotype was observed at least ten times. In DNA form, the CDR3 reads TGCAGTGCTAGAGTGCCTAGCGGGGGGGCCTCCTACAATGAGCAGTTCTTC. Translation: CSARVPSGGASYNEQFF. This chain connects TRBV20-1 to TRBJ2-1, with TRBD2 matching 12 bases. The CDR3 contains 17 residues. CDR1 and CDR2 (germline): DFQATT, SNEGSKA (reference sequence). The J segment lost 0 bases and the V segment lost 1 base, leaving 4 bases of the junction unmatched.

This chain uses TRBV30 with TRBJ2-1; D gene uncertain. The CDR3 is made up of 13 amino acids. CDR1 is GTSNPN, CDR2 SVGIG, per germline (reference sequence). CDR3 protein: CASMWRSYNEQFF. The CDR3 DNA reads TGTGCATCGATGTGGCGGTCCTACAATGAGCAGTTCTTC.

In the case of this clonotype: This may stem from a read error, because a much larger clone lies one nucleotide away. The chain is built from TRBV28 and TRBJ2-3, with D possibly matching TRBD2 (6 bases). Germline CDR1 is MDHEN and CDR2 is SYDVKM. The CDR3 sequence is 13 residues long. The CDR3 reads CASSWGVTDTPYF. The DNA of the CDR3 is TGTGCCAGCAGTTGGGGGGTCACAGATACGCCGTATTTT.